The 16 T cell receptor beta chains below were found in one sample sequenced in a study of T cells after yellow fever vaccination. MiXCR, applied by TCRdb to the 5' RACE reads, yields one record per CDR3 protein. Of approximately 550,000 distinct CDR3 sequences in the sample, about 19% were seen once. Sample: PBMCs, taken 15 days after the yellow fever booster vaccination. These receptors all stem from a man aged 30-40 years who received the YFV17D yellow fever vaccine.

J is TRBJ1-1 and V is TRBV7-2; D unclear. Between the trimmed V and J ends, which lost 5 bases and 6 bases, there was a span of 7 bases. The germline CDR1 and CDR2 sequences are SGHTA and FQGNSA. The CDR3 runs 11 residues. The chain's CDR3 is CASSQLSEAFF. CDR3 DNA: TGTGCCAGCAGCCAACTCTCTGAAGCTTTCTTT.

This clonotype turned up a few times. This chain links TRBV27 with TRBJ2-1; D is unclear. Germline CDR1 and CDR2: MNHEY and SMNVEV (reference sequence). Trimming took 3 bases from V and 9 from J, leaving 12 bases between them. This CDR3 is built from 13 residues. CDR3 in DNA: TGTGCCAGCAGTTTTCCGGCTAGTTCTGAGCAGTTCTTC. Protein product: CASSFPASSEQFF.

V gene TRBV6-5 combines with J gene TRBJ2-1; 7 nucleotides line up with TRBD1. This CDR3 has 15 residues. The trim removed 4 bases at V and 8 bases at J, leaving 11 bases unmatched. Germline-derived CDR1 and CDR2 are MNHEY and SVGAGI. This CDR3 is CASSWTGRAVYEQFF. CDR3 nucleotide sequence: TGTGCCAGCAGTTGGACAGGCCGGGCGGTCTATGAGCAGTTCTTC.

This chain joins TRBV4-2 and TRBJ2-3, with D perhaps matching TRBD2 (5 bases). The CDR3 has 15 amino acids. The germline V gene encodes CDR1 LGHNA and CDR2 YNFKEQ. V lost 0 bases, J lost 6 bases, and 13 bases lay in between. The CDR3 here is CASSQDRLAVDTQYF. The CDR3 region has the DNA TGTGCCAGCAGCCAAGATCGGCTAGCAGTCGATACGCAGTATTTT.

This chain joins TRBV7-9 and TRBJ1-1; D unclear. V gave up 1 base and J gave up 0 bases, with 6 bases separating them. CDR3 size: 14 residues. Germline CDR1 and CDR2: SEHNR and FQNEAQ (reference sequence). For the CDR3, the DNA is TGTGCCAGCAGCTTAGTGGTTATGAACACTGAAGCTTTCTTT. Its protein product is CASSLVVMNTEAFF.

J is TRBJ1-1 and V is TRBV7-2; no clear D. CDR3 size: 14 residues. V shed 2 bases and J shed 1 base, with 8 bases lying between them. Per the germline V gene, CDR1 is SGHTA and CDR2 is FQGNSA. This CDR3 is CASSLWSPNTEAFF. The DNA of the CDR3 is TGTGCCAGCAGCTTATGGTCTCCGAACACTGAAGCTTTCTTT.

This clonotype has only a few counts. The chain links TRBV9 to TRBJ2-7; 7 nucleotides match TRBD2. CDR3 size: 14 residues. The trim removed 1 base at V and 0 bases at J, leaving 1 base unmatched. CDR1 and CDR2 (germline): SGDLS, YYNGEE. The CDR3 DNA reads TGTGCCAGCAGCGTACTAGCGGACTCCTACGAGCAGTACTTC. It specifies CASSVLADSYEQYF.

The chain couples TRBV5-1 to TRBJ2-1, with D tentatively TRBD2 (6 bases). V was trimmed by 0 bases and J by 1 base, leaving 14 bases between them. This CDR3 contains 17 residues. The germline V gene encodes CDR1 SGHRS and CDR2 YFSETQ. CDR3: CASSLAGGSQSYNEQFF. The CDR3 region has the DNA TGCGCCAGCAGCTTGGCCGGGGGTTCCCAATCCTACAATGAGCAGTTCTTC.

The table lists this clonotype with a count of one. The chain links TRBV20-1 to TRBJ2-7, with D perhaps matching TRBD1 or TRBD2 (5 bases each). Trimming left V 5 bases short and J 6 bases short, with 14 bases between. This CDR3 is built from 12 residues. The germline CDR1 and CDR2 sequences are DFQATT and SNEGSKA (reference sequence). CDR3 sequence (DNA): TGCAGTGCTCCAAGACCTGGGGGCGAGCAGTACTTC. Its translation is CSAPRPGGEQYF.

This clonotype was seen more than once but under ten times. The chain is built from TRBV20-1 and TRBJ2-7; no definite D call. Trimming pared 0 bases from V and 2 bases from J, leaving 17 bases between. The CDR3 is 16 residues long. The germline CDR1 and CDR2 sequences are DFQATT and SNEGSKA (reference sequence). CDR3 amino acids: CSARDKARMGTYEQYF. The CDR3 nucleotides are TGCAGTGCTAGAGATAAAGCTCGAATGGGAACCTACGAGCAGTACTTC.

The gene calls are TRBV7-9 and TRBJ2-6; a weak D match, TRBD1 (5 bases). The CDR3 covers 14 residues. Trimming took off 9 bases at V and 0 bases at J, with 9 bases between the two ends. Germline V gene data show CDR1 as SEHNR and CDR2 as FQNEAQ (reference sequence). Written as DNA, the CDR3 is TGTGCCAGACAGGATTCCTCTGGGGCCAACGTCCTGACTTTC. This gives the protein CARQDSSGANVLTF.

This clonotype was detected a few times. Germline and junction disagree at one end, which may indicate a read error. The V and J genes are TRBV7-3 and TRBJ1-1; D uncertain. This CDR3 has 11 residues. Germline V lookup: CDR1 SGHTA, CDR2 FQGTGA. CDR3 protein: CASSFASDIVF. The CDR3 nucleotides read TGTGCCAGCAGCTTCGCGTCTGACATAGTCTTT.

V gene TRBV10-3 combines with J gene TRBJ2-2; perhaps TRBD1 as D (6 bases). V gave up 2 bases and J gave up 5 bases, with 12 bases separating them. There are 15 residues in the CDR3. CDR1 is ENHRY and CDR2 is SYGVKD in the germline V gene. The CDR3 protein is CAISENPQGTGELFF. In nucleotides, the CDR3 is TGTGCCATCAGTGAGAACCCACAGGGTACCGGGGAGCTGTTTTTT.

The chain joins TRBV3-1 to TRBJ2-5, with TRBD2 as a possible D gene (5 bases). The CDR3 runs to 14 residues. CDR1 is LGHDT and CDR2 is YNNKEL in the germline V gene (reference sequence). Trimming took 6 bases from V and 1 from J, leaving 12 bases between them. The CDR3 spells CASSPSGIQETQYF. The CDR3 coding sequence is TGTGCCAGCAGTCCTTCCGGGATCCAAGAGACCCAGTACTTC.

This clonotype was counted between two and nine times. This chain links TRBV20-1 with TRBJ2-7, with 7 nucleotides matching TRBD2. The trim removed 0 bases at V and 3 bases at J, leaving 5 bases unmatched. This CDR3 region has 14 residues. Germline values: CDR1 DFQATT, CDR2 SNEGSKA (reference sequence). The CDR3 protein is CSARDPGRYYEQYF. The DNA for the CDR3 is TGCAGTGCTAGAGATCCCGGGAGGTACTACGAGCAGTACTTC.

This clonotype has a handful of counts. This chain connects TRBV5-1 to TRBJ1-5, with no clear D. The germline V gene encodes CDR1 SGHRS and CDR2 YFSETQ. This CDR3 comprises 15 residues. The V gene lost 4 bases and the J gene lost 0 bases, with 11 bases spanning the gap. CDR3 sequence reads: CASSLGASSNQPQHF. The DNA for the CDR3 is TGCGCCAGCAGCCTGGGAGCGAGTAGCAATCAGCCCCAGCATTTT.